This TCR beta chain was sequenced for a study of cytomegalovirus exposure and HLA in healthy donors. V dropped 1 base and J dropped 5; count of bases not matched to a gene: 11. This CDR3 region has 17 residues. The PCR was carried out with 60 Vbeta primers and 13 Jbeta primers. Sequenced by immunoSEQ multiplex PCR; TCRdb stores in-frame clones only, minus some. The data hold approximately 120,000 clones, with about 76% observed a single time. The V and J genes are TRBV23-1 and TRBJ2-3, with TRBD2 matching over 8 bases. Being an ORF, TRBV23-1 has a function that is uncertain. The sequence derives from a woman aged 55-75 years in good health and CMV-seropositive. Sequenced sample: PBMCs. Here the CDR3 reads CASSQYPREGGGDTQYF. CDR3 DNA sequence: TGCGCCAGCAGTCAATACCCCCGGGAGGGCGGTGGAGATACGCAGTATTTT.